This T cell receptor (beta chain) appears in the sequencing data of a study of long-term antiretroviral therapy in people with HIV. In the case of this clone: Its matching antigen is unknown.

Samples were assayed with immunoSEQ v3.0 at survey level. The protocol was immunoSEQ multiplex PCR, while the TCRdb copy is restricted to in-frame clones and leaves out a portion. The data contain around 30,000 clones, around 82% of them singletons. Treatment for every participant with HIV took place in the United States. General study findings and limits: Blood collection from the mid-2000s to the late 2010s possibly occurred under older ART regimens. Although diversity increased after ART, it remained lower than in transplant donor controls.

The CDR3 covers 11 residues. From germline, CDR1 is DFQATT and CDR2 SNEGSKA (reference sequence). V was cut by 6 bases and J by 4 bases, with 8 bases left in between. This chain uses TRBV20-1 with TRBJ2-3; D not certain. This specimen consisted of unsorted PBMCs, obtained 3 years after starting antiretroviral therapy. The TCR sequence derives from a man in his forties with HIV. The CDR3 DNA reads TGCAGTGCCGCGATGGCAGATACGCAGTATTTT. It specifies CSAAMADTQYF.